A selection of T cell receptor beta chains follows, all from one sample in a study of blood T cell repertoires in COVID-19. The protocol was immunoSEQ multiplex PCR, while the TCRdb copy is restricted to in-frame clones and leaves out a portion. Found here are roughly 410,000 clones, roughly 86% of them singletons; the top ten hold roughly 2.1%. The sequenced sample consisted of peripheral blood. These TCRs come from a woman aged 55-69 years with COVID-19, enrolled during active disease. The conserved cysteine and the conserved F or W are not part of the CDR3 here. D genes are given only for firm matches. The listing skips clone size in some rows; elsewhere it reads once, few, many or a size class.

TRBJ2-3 | once | TRBV14 | - | ASSYTDTQY
TRBJ2-5 | once | TRBV7-8 | - | ASSLATGPSETQY
TRBJ2-7 | once | TRBV11-3 | - | ASSLAGDYEQY
TRBJ2-2 | - | TRBV5-6 | TRBD1 | ASSWGRGYTGELF
TRBJ1-4 | - | TRBV3-1/TRBV3-2 | - | ASSQARPATNEKLF
TRBJ2-3 | - | TRBV6-6 | TRBD2 | ASRSAGATDTQY
TRBJ2-1 | - | TRBV7-8 | TRBD2 | ASRWTSGGPQF
TRBJ2-1 | - | TRBV6-5 | TRBD1 | ASSYDRVHEQF
TRBJ1-5 | - | TRBV30 | - | AWSVRRGRENQPQH
TRBJ2-7 | once | TRBV28 | - | ASLSAGSAYEQY
TRBJ1-2 | - | TRBV18 | TRBD1 | ASSPLDRGHYGYT
TRBJ1-2 | - | TRBV7-8 | - | ASSLGVNYGYT
TRBJ1-2 | - | TRBV3-1/TRBV3-2 | TRBD1 | ASSQRDRYYGYT
TRBJ1-4 | - | TRBV5-8 | - | ASSPEGGTNEKLF
TRBJ1-2 | few | TRBV30 | - | AWSVRLGHTNYGYT
TRBJ2-1 | - | TRBV5-5 | - | ASSWGGASPKELNNEQF
TRBJ1-2 | - | TRBV5-6 | - | ASSLGTPYGYT
TRBJ2-7 | - | TRBV3-1/TRBV3-2 | - | ASSPAFGGVEQY
TRBJ1-2 | - | TRBV5-1 | TRBD1 | ASSSLPGQGAVSYGYT
TRBJ2-7 | - | TRBV10-3 | TRBD1 | AIRGTGDYEQY
TRBJ2-5 | - | TRBV19 | TRBD1 | ASSGQGVRGQETQY
TRBJ1-3 | - | TRBV9 | - | ASSDTPRSGNTIY
TRBJ2-7 | - | TRBV27 | TRBD1 | ASGDRGVEQY
TRBJ1-2 | - | TRBV6-5 | - | ASRNRNYGYT
TRBJ2-1 | - | TRBV18 | - | ASLSPGNEQF
TRBJ1-6 | - | TRBV7-2 | - | ASSRGWSGQSPLH
TRBJ1-1 | - | TRBV12-3/TRBV12-4 | TRBD1 | ASRRQGISSAF
TRBJ2-7 | - | TRBV5-1 | TRBD2 | ASSPSGTSGENSYEQY
TRBJ1-2 | once | TRBV3-1/TRBV3-2 | - | ASSQGGVRGYT